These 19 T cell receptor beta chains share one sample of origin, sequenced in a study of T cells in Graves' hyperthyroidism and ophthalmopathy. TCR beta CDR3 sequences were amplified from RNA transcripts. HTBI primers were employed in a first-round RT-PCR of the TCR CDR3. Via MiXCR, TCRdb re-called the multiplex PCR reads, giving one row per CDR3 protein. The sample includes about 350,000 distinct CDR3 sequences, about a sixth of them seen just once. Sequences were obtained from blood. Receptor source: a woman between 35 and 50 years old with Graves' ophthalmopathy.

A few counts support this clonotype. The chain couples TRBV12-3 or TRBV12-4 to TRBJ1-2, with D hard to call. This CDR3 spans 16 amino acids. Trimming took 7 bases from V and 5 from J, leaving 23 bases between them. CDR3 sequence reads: CASTPSTGEGLYGYTF. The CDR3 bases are TGTGCCAGCACTCCCAGCACCGGGGAGGGCTTATATGGCTACACCTTC.

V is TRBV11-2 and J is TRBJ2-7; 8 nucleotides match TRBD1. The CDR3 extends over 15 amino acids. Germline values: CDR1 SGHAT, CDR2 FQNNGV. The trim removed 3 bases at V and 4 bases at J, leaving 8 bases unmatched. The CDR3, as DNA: TGTGCCAGCAGCTTTGGACAGGGCGAAACTTACGAGCAGTACTTC. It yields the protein CASSFGQGETYEQYF.

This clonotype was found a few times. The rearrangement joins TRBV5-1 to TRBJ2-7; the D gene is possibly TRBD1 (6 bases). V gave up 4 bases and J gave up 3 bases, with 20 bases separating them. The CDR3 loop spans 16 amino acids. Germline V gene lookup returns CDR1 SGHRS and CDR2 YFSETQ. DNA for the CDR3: TGCGCCAGCAGCCTGAAACAGGGTTTAGAAATCTACGAGCAGTACTTC. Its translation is CASSLKQGLEIYEQYF.

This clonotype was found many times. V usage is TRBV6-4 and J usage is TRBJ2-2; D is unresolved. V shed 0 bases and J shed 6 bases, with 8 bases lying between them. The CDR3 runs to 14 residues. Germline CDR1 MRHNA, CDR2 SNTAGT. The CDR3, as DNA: TGTGCCAGCAGTGACTCGGTTGGGGCCGGGGAGCTGTTTTTT. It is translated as CASSDSVGAGELFF.

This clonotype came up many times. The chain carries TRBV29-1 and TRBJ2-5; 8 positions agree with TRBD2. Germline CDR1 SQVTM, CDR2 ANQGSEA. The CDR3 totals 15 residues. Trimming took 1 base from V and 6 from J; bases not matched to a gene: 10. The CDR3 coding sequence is TGCAGCGTTGAAGGCTTGGGCGGGGGGCTGAAGACCCAGTACTTC. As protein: CSVEGLGGGLKTQYF. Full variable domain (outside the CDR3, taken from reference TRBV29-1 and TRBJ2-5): SAVISQKPSRDICQRGTSLTIQCQVDSQVTMMFWYRQQPGQSLTLIATANQGSEATYESGFVIDKFPISRPNLTFSTLTVSNMSPEDSSIYLCSVEGLGGGLKTQYFGPGTRLLVL.

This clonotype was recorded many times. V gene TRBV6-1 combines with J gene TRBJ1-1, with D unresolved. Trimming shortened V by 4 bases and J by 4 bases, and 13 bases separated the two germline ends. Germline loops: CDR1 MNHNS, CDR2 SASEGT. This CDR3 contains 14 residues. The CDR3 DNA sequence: TGTGCCAGCAGTGTAGAGCAGAGCCCCACTGAAGCTTTCTTT. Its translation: CASSVEQSPTEAFF.

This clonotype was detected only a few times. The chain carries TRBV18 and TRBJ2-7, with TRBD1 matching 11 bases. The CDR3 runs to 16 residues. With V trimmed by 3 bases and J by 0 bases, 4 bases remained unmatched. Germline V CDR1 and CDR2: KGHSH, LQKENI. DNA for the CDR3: TGTGCCAGCTCACCGGGACAGGGGGACCCCTCCTACGAGCAGTACTTC. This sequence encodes CASSPGQGDPSYEQYF.

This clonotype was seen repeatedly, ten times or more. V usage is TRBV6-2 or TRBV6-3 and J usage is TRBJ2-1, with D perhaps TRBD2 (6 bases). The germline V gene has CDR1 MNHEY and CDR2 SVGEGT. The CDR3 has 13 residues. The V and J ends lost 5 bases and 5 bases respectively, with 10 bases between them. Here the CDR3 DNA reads TGTGCCAGCAGTGGGGAGGCACACAATGAGCAGTTCTTC. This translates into CASSGEAHNEQFF.

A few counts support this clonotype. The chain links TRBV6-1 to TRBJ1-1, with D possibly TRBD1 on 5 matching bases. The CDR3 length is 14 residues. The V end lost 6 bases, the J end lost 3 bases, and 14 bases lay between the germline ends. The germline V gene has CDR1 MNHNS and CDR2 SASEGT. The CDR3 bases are TGTGCCAGCAGGGCCGGGACCATTGACACTGAAGCTTTCTTT. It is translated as CASRAGTIDTEAFF.

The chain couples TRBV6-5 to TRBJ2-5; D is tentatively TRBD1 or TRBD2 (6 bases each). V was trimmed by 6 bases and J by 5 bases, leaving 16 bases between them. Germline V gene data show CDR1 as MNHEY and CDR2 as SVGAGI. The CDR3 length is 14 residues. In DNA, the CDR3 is TGTGCCAGCAGATACGCAGGGGAGGCGGAGACCCAGTACTTC. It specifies CASRYAGEAETQYF.

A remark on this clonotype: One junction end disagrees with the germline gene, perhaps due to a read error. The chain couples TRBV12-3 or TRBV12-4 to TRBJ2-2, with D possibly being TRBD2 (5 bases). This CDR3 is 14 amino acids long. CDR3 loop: CASSPVRNTGELSF. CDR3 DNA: TGTGCCAGCAGTCCGGTCAGGAACACCGGGGAGCTGTCTTTT.

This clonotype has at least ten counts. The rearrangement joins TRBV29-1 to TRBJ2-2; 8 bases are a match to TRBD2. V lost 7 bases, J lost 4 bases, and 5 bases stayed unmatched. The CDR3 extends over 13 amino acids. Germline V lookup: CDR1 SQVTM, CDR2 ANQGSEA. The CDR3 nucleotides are TGCAGCGCCCGGGAGGGGGGCACCGGGGAGCTGTTTTTT. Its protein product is CSAREGGTGELFF.

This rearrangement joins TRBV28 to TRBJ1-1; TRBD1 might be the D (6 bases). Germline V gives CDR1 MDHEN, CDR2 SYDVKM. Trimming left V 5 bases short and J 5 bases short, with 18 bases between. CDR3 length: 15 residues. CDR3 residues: CASSMRGARYTEAFF. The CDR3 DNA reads TGTGCCAGCAGTATGAGGGGGGCGAGGTATACTGAAGCTTTCTTT.

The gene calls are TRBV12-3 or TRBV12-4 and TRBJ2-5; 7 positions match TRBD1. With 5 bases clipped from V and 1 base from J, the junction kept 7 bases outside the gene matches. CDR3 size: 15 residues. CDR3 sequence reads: CASSPIQGPQETQYF. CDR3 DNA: TGTGCCAGCAGTCCTATACAGGGGCCCCAAGAGACCCAGTACTTC.

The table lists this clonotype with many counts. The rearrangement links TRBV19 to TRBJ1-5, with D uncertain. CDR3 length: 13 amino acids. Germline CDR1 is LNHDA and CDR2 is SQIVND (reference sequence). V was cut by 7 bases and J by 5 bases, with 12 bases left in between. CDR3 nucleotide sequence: TGTGCCAGTACAGGAGCCGGAGATCAGCCCCAGCATTTT. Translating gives CASTGAGDQPQHF.

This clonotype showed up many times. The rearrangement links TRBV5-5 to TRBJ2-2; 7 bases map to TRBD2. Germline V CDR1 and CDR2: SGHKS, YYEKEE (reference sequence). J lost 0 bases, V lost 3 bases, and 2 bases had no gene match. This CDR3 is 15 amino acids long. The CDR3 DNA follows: TGTGCCAGCAGCTGGGACTACTCGAACACCGGGGAGCTGTTTTTT. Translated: CASSWDYSNTGELFF.

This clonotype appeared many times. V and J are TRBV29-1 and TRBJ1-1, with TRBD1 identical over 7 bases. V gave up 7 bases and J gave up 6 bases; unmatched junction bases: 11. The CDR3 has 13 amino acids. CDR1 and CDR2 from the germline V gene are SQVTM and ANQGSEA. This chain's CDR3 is CSAIYRGIAEAFF. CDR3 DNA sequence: TGCAGCGCCATCTACAGGGGAATCGCTGAAGCTTTCTTT.

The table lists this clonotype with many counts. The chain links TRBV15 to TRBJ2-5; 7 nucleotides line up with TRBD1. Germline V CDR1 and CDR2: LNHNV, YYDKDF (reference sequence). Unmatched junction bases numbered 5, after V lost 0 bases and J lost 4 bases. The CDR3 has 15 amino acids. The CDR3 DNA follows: TGTGCCACCAGCAGAGATCAGGGGGTGGGAGAGACCCAGTACTTC. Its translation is CATSRDQGVGETQYF. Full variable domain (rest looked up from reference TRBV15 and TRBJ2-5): DAMVIQNPRYQVTQFGKPVTLSCSQTLNHNVMYWYQQKSSQAPKLLFHYYDKDFNNEADTPDNFQSRRPNTSFCFLDIRSPGLGDTAMYLCATSRDQGVGETQYFGPGTRLLVL.

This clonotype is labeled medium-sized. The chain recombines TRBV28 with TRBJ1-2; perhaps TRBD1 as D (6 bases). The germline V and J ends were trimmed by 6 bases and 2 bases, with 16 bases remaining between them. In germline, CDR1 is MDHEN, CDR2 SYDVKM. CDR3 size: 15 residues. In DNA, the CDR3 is TGTGCCAGCAGACCTACCGGGACACTAAACTATGGCTACACCTTC. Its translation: CASRPTGTLNYGYTF.